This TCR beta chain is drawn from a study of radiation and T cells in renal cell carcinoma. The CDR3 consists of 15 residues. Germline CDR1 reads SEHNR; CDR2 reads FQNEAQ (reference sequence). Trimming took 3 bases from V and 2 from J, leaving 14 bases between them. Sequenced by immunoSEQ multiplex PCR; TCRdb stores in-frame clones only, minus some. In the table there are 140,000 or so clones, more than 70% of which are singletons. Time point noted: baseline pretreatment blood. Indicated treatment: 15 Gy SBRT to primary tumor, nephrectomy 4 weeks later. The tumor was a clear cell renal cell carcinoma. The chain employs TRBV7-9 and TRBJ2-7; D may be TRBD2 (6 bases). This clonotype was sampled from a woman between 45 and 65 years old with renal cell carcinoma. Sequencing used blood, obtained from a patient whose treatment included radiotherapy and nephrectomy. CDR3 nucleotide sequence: TGTGCCAGCAGCTTGGGAAGCGGGCATACCTACGAGCAGTACTTC. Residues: CASSLGSGHTYEQYF.